These T cell receptor beta chains were read from a single sample in a study of T cell responses to AZD1222 COVID-19 vaccine. Assay: immunoSEQ multiplex PCR; the TCRdb copy retains only in-frame clones and omits some. The repertoire holds around 89,000 clones, with over 75% as singletons. The sample in question was peripheral blood, obtained 28 days after the second AZD1222 dose. These receptors came from an adult who received the AZD1222 COVID-19 vaccine. Both conserved end residues are part of each CDR3. Each record gives: J gene, D gene, clone size, V gene, CDR3 DNA, CDR3 protein. D genes are given only for firm matches. Where a row states a size, it is once, few, many or the class of an expanded clone; other rows omit it.

>TRBJ2-3|TRBD2|NA|TRBV11-2
TGTGCCAGCAGCCACCACCAGCGGGGGACCACAGATACGCAGTATTTT
CASSHHQRGTTDTQYF
>TRBJ2-5|NA|NA|TRBV9
TGTGCCAGCAGCGTCGGAGGACGGGAGACCCAGTACTTC
CASSVGGRETQYF
>TRBJ1-2|NA|NA|TRBV30
TGTGCCTGGCTAGGGGATGGCTACACCTTC
CAWLGDGYTF
>TRBJ2-7|TRBD1|NA|TRBV7-9
TGTGCCAGCAGCCGACAGGGGGTCCTGGACGAGCAGTACTTC
CASSRQGVLDEQYF
>TRBJ2-3|NA|NA|TRBV7-3
TGTGCCAGCAGCTCCCTCGGGTACAACACAGATACGCAGTATTTT
CASSSLGYNTDTQYF
>TRBJ1-2|TRBD1|NA|TRBV18
TGTGCCAGCTCACCCGGACAGGAGCTCTATGGCTACACCTTC
CASSPGQELYGYTF
>TRBJ1-2|NA|NA|TRBV19
TGTGCCAGTAGTACCCGGACAGCGTACGGCTACACCTTC
CASSTRTAYGYTF
>TRBJ1-2|TRBD1|few|TRBV2
TGTGCCAGCAGTGGGACGACAGGGAACTATGGCTACACCTTC
CASSGTTGNYGYTF
>TRBJ1-3|NA|NA|TRBV6-5
TGTGCCAGCAGTTTTTCAGGGGCTCAAGGAAACACCATATATTTT
CASSFSGAQGNTIYF
>TRBJ1-1|NA|NA|TRBV5-1
TGCGCCAGCAGCTTGGACAGCTTTGGGGGACCTGAAGCTTTCTTT
CASSLDSFGGPEAFF
>TRBJ1-2|NA|NA|TRBV4-3
TGCGCCAGCAGCCAAGATAATGGGGGGGGCTATGGCTACACCTTC
CASSQDNGGGYGYTF
>TRBJ2-2|NA|NA|TRBV10-3
TGTGCCATCAGTGCCTCGAAGTTCTTCGCGAACACCGGGGAGCTGTTTTTT
CAISASKFFANTGELFF
>TRBJ2-7|NA|medium-sized|TRBV11-3
TGTGCCAGCAGCTTTATCACAGGACAGATCTACGAGCAGTACTTC
CASSFITGQIYEQYF
>TRBJ2-4|NA|NA|TRBV18
TGTGCCAGCTCAACTAGGGCAGGGGAGGATGCCAAAAACATTCAGTACTTC
CASSTRAGEDAKNIQYF
>TRBJ1-2|NA|NA|TRBV3-1/TRBV3-2
TGTGCCAGCAGCCACCCTGGCTACACCTTC
CASSHPGYTF
>TRBJ1-4|NA|NA|TRBV7-2
TGTGCCAGCAGAACCACAGGGTCGGCTAATGAAAAACTGTTTTTT
CASRTTGSANEKLFF
>TRBJ1-2|NA|NA|TRBV5-6
TGTGCCAGCAGCTTGGAGGGCTATGGCTACACCTTC
CASSLEGYGYTF
>TRBJ2-1|NA|NA|TRBV3-1/TRBV3-2
TGTGCCAGCAGACGGGGCAGCTACTCGGATGAGCAGTTCTTC
CASRRGSYSDEQFF
>TRBJ2-2|TRBD2|NA|TRBV12-3/TRBV12-4
TGTGCCATCACTAGCGGGGGACCCGGGGAGCTGTTTTTT
CAITSGGPGELFF
>TRBJ2-6|TRBD1|NA|TRBV11-3
TGTGCCAGCAGCTCGGGACAGGGGGCGCCTGGCTCTGGGGCCAACGTCCTGACTTTC
CASSSGQGAPGSGANVLTF
>TRBJ1-2|NA|once|TRBV21-1
TGTGCCAGCAGCAAAGAACCCTATGGCTACACCTTC
CASSKEPYGYTF
>TRBJ2-5|TRBD2|NA|TRBV4-2
TGTGCCAGCAGCCCCCAGCGGGGAGGCCAAGAGACCCAGTACTTC
CASSPQRGGQETQYF
>TRBJ2-5|NA|once|TRBV7-7
TGTGCTAGCAGCCGGACGGAACAAGAGACCCAGTACTTC
CASSRTEQETQYF
>TRBJ1-1|NA|NA|TRBV14
TGTGCCAGCAGCCAAGATTCCAGCTACACTGAAGCTTTCTTT
CASSQDSSYTEAFF
>TRBJ1-2|TRBD1|once|TRBV29-1
TGCAGCGTCGGACAGGGGATAAACTATGGCTACACCTTC
CSVGQGINYGYTF
>TRBJ1-4|NA|NA|TRBV6-5
TGTGCCAGCAGCCACCGGGACGCCGGGAGGGAAAAACTGTTTTTT
CASSHRDAGREKLFF
>TRBJ2-7|NA|NA|TRBV10-3
TGTGCCATCAGCCGGGACGACTACGAGCAGTACTTC
CAISRDDYEQYF
>TRBJ1-2|NA|NA|TRBV19
TGTGCCAGTAGTATTCAGGGGACCTCTAACTATGGCTACACCTTC
CASSIQGTSNYGYTF
>TRBJ1-1|TRBD1|NA|TRBV14
TGTGCCAGCAGCCCCCGGACAGGACAGACATTCATGAACACTGAAGCTTTCTTT
CASSPRTGQTFMNTEAFF
>TRBJ2-5|NA|NA|TRBV3-1/TRBV3-2
TGTGCCAGCAGCCAAGATCCCGGGGGTTGGGAGACCCAGTACTTC
CASSQDPGGWETQYF
>TRBJ2-1|TRBD2|NA|TRBV7-2
TGTGCCAGCAGCCGCGACTCACTAGCGGGGGGCGCTGAGCAGTTCTTC
CASSRDSLAGGAEQFF
>TRBJ1-5|NA|NA|TRBV7-2
TGTGCCAGCAGCTTACCGTATAGCAATCAGCCCCAGCATTTT
CASSLPYSNQPQHF
>TRBJ1-2|NA|once|TRBV6-5
TGTGCCAGCCGCAGGGAGCGTGTCTATGGCTACACCTTC
CASRRERVYGYTF
>TRBJ1-2|NA|NA|TRBV2
TGTGCCAGCAGAGGACCCACCCTGGGGTATGGCTACACCTTC
CASRGPTLGYGYTF
>TRBJ2-2|TRBD1|NA|TRBV9
TGTGCCAGCAGCCCCAGACAGGGAAACACCGGGGAGCTGTTTTTT
CASSPRQGNTGELFF
>TRBJ2-1|NA|NA|TRBV9
TGTGCCAGCAGCCCCGGCATCGGCAATGAGCAGTTCTTC
CASSPGIGNEQFF
>TRBJ1-2|NA|once|TRBV6-2/TRBV6-3
TGTGCCAGCAGTTACCGAGCAGGGGACCGGGATGGCTACACCTTC
CASSYRAGDRDGYTF
>TRBJ1-5|NA|NA|TRBV7-8
TGTGCCAGCAGCCCAGAGTGGACAGTAAAGCAGCCCCAGCATTTT
CASSPEWTVKQPQHF
>TRBJ1-4|TRBD1|once|TRBV5-8
TGTGCCAGCAGTCTTCCGGGACAGGGGGCTGAAAAACTGTTTTTT
CASSLPGQGAEKLFF
>TRBJ2-5|TRBD2|once|TRBV5-6
TGTGCCAGCAGCTCACTATGGGGGAGGGCCGGGGAGACCCAGTACTTC
CASSSLWGRAGETQYF
>TRBJ1-2|NA|NA|TRBV5-5
TGTGCCAGCAGCTTTTCATCCGGCCAGGTCTATGGCTACACCTTC
CASSFSSGQVYGYTF
>TRBJ1-5|NA|NA|TRBV5-1
TGCGCCAGCAGCTTGGGCGACCGGAGCAATCAGCCCCAGCATTTT
CASSLGDRSNQPQHF
>TRBJ2-7|TRBD1|NA|TRBV7-6
TGTGCCAGCAGCTTTGGGACAGCCTACGAGCAGTACTTC
CASSFGTAYEQYF
>TRBJ1-1|NA|NA|TRBV24-1
TGTGCCACCAGTGATTTAGGGGTGGAGAGAGGAGCTTTCTTT
CATSDLGVERGAFF
>TRBJ1-2|TRBD1|NA|TRBV11-1
TGTGCCAGCAGCCCCAGGGGGGCGAACTATGGCTACACCTTC
CASSPRGANYGYTF
>TRBJ1-2|NA|NA|TRBV20-1
TGCAGCGGCCGCCACCTCTATGGCTACACCTTC
CSGRHLYGYTF
>TRBJ2-5|NA|NA|TRBV4-1
TGCGCCAGCAGCCCAACTAGATATGAAGAGACCCAGTACTTC
CASSPTRYEETQYF
>TRBJ1-5|NA|NA|TRBV10-2
TGCGCCAGCGCTGGGGGCAATCAGCCCCAGCATTTT
CASAGGNQPQHF
>TRBJ2-4|NA|NA|TRBV28
TGTGCCAGCAGCCCCCCAAGTAGCCTAGCCAAAAACATTCAGTACTTC
CASSPPSSLAKNIQYF
>TRBJ1-1|NA|NA|TRBV9
TGTGCCAGCAGCGCAAGTACAGGGTTGGTTCAGGGCGAGGCTTTCTTT
CASSASTGLVQGEAFF
>TRBJ2-5|TRBD1|NA|TRBV19
TGTGCCAGTAGTATGGCAGACAGGGCCGAGACCCAGTACTTC
CASSMADRAETQYF
>TRBJ2-7|TRBD2|NA|TRBV29-1
TGCAGCGCCTCAACCCCCGGGACTAGCGGGGAGGGAAGGATCTTC
CSASTPGTSGEGRIF
>TRBJ1-2|NA|NA|TRBV5-1
TGCGCCAGCAGCCGGGGGCCTATGGAGTTAGCTAACTATGGCTACACCTTC
CASSRGPMELANYGYTF